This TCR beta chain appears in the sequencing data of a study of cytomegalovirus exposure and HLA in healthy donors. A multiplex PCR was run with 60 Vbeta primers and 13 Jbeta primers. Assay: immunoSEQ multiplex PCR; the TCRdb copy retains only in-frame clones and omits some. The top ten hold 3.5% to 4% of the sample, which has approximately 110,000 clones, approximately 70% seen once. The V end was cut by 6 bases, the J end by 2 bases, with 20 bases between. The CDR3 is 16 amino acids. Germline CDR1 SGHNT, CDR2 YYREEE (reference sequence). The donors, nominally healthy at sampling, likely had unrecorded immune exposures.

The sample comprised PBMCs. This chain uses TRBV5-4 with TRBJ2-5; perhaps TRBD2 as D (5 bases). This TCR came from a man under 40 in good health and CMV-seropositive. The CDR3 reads CASTRRVRDRQETQYF. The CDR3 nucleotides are TGTGCCAGCACCCGGCGAGTGAGGGATCGGCAAGAGACCCAGTACTTC.